This T cell receptor (beta chain) was obtained from a study of cytomegalovirus exposure and HLA in healthy donors. Study-level background: Some 180 million T cells yielded around 120 million unique TCR beta sequences in earlier analysis.

It was with 60 Vbeta and 13 Jbeta primers that the PCR ran. Some clones are missing from TCRdb's copy, which holds only in-frame ones; the method was immunoSEQ multiplex PCR. The table shows approximately 150,000 clones, with over 70% occurring only once. General study points: Among TCR beta chains of equal frequency, HLA-associated ones were more clonally expanded in a later analysis. Researchers reported in a later analysis that common viral pathogens appeared linked to several top clusters.

Comments on this clone: Its antigen is unidentified.

The CDR3 totals 16 residues. The germline V gene encodes CDR1 MNHNY and CDR2 SVGAGI (reference sequence). The V end lost 0 bases, the J end lost 2 bases, and 12 bases lay between the germline ends. This clonotype was obtained from a young man in good health and CMV-seropositive. The V call is TRBV6-6, the J call TRBJ2-3; D is ambiguous. What was sequenced was PBMCs. The CDR3 sequence is CASSYSRQKATDTQYF. CDR3 sequence (DNA): TGTGCCAGCAGTTACTCGAGGCAGAAAGCCACAGATACGCAGTATTTT.